This passage covers 3 T cell receptor beta chains from one sample sequenced in a study of blood T cell repertoires in COVID-19 (dated by TCRdb to 2018 to 2021). The library was made by the immunoSEQ multiplex PCR assay. What TCRdb holds here is the immuneACCESS table cut down to in-frame rearrangements. Part of the clones is not present; checked against another copy, under half of the missing clones reflect an unresolved V gene, and the others are unexplained. This sample comprises some 160,000 clones, about nine tenths of them detected only once. The ten largest clones add up to about 2.3% of the sample. Sequences were obtained from peripheral blood. Receptors originate from a man younger than 35 with acute or convalescent COVID-19.

The chain couples TRBV3-1 (or the pseudogene TRBV3-2) to TRBJ2-1, with 7 nucleotides matching TRBD1. The CDR3 totals 15 residues. V was clipped by 1 base and J by 3 bases; unmatched bases: 3. Germline-derived CDR1 and CDR2 are LGHDT and YNNKEL (reference sequence). CDR3 protein: CASSQARGHYNEQFF. CDR3 DNA sequence: TGTGCCAGCAGCCAAGCGAGGGGGCACTACAATGAGCAGTTCTTC.

Here the CDR3 reads CASSLRGAGVSTEAFF. The CDR3 coding sequence is TGTGCCAGCAGTCTCCGGGGTGCGGGGGTCAGCACTGAAGCTTTCTTT. The V gene is TRBV27, the J gene TRBJ1-1; possibly TRBD1 for D (5 bases). Germline CDR1 is MNHEY and CDR2 is SMNVEV (reference sequence). Trimming shortened V by 5 bases and J by 4 bases, and 20 bases separated the two germline ends. This CDR3 region has 16 residues.

This clone appeared once. The rearrangement uses TRBV14 and TRBJ1-1; D is unclear. From germline, CDR1 is SGHDN and CDR2 FVKESK. Trimming removed 6 bases from V and 4 bases from J, with 15 bases in between. The length of the CDR3 is 14 residues. CDR3 sequence reads: CASRTGGYGTEAFF. CDR3 in DNA: TGTGCCAGCAGAACGGGAGGGTATGGCACTGAAGCTTTCTTT.